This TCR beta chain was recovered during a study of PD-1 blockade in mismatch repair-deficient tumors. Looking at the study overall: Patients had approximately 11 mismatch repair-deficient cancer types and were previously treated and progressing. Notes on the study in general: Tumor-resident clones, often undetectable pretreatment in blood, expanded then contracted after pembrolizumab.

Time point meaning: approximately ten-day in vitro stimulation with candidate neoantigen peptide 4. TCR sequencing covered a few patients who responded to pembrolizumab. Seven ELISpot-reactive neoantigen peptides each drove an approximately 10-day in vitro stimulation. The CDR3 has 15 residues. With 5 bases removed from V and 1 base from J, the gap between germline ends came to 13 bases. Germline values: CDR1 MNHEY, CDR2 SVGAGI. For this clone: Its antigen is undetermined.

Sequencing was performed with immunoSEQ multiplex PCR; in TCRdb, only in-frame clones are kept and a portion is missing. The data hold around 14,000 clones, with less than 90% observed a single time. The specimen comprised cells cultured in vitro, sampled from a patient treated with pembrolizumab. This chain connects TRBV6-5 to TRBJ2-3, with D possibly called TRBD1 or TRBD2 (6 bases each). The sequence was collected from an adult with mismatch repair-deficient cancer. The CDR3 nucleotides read TGTGCCAGCAGTCCCCCGGGGGCCGGCACAGATACGCAGTATTTT. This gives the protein CASSPPGAGTDTQYF.